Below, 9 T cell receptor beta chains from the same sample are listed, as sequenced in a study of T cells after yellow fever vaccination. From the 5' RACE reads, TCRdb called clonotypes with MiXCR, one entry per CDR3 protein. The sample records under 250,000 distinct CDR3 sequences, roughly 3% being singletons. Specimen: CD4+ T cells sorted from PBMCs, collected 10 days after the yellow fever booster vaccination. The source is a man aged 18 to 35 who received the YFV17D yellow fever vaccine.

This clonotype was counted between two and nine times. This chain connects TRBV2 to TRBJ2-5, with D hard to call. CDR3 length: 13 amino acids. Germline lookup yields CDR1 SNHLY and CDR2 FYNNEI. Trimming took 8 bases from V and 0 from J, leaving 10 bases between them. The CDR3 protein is CASLRSYQETQYF. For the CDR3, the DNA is TGTGCCAGCCTACGGAGCTACCAAGAGACCCAGTACTTC. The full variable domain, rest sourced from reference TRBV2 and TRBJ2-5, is EPEVTQTPSHQVTQMGQEVILRCVPISNHLYFYWYRQILGQKVEFLVSFYNNEISEKSEIFDDQFSVERPDGSNFTLKIRSTKLEDSAMYFCASLRSYQETQYFGPGTRLLVL.

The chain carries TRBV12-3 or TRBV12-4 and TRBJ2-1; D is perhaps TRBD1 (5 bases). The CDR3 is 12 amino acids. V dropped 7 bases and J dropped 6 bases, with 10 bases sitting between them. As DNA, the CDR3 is TGTGCCAGCAAAGGGCAGGGCAATGAGCAGTTCTTC. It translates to CASKGQGNEQFF.

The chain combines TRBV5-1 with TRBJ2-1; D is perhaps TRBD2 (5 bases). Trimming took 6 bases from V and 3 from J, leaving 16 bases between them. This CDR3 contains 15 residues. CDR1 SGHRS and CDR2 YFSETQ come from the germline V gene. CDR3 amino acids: CASTPSHGLYNEQFF. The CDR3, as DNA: TGCGCCAGCACCCCCTCGCACGGACTCTACAATGAGCAGTTCTTC.

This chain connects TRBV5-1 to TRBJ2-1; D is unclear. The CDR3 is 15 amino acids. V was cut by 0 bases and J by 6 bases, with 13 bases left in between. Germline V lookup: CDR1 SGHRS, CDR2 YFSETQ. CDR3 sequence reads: CASSLAVSAPNEQFF. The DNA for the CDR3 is TGCGCCAGCAGCTTGGCCGTTAGTGCCCCCAATGAGCAGTTCTTC. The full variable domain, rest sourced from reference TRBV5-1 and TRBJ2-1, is KAGVTQTPRYLIKTRGQQVTLSCSPISGHRSVSWYQQTPGQGLQFLFEYFSETQRNKGNFPGRFSGRQFSNSRSEMNVSTLELGDSALYLCASSLAVSAPNEQFFGPGTRLTVL.

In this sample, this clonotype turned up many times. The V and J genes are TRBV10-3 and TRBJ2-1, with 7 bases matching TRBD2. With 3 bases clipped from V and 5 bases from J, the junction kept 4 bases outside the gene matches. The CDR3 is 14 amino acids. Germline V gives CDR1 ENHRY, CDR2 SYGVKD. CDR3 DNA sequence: TGTGCCATCAGTGACCCTGGGGGGGACAATGAGCAGTTCTTC. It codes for CAISDPGGDNEQFF.

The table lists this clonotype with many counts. The chain's CDR3 is CSASPDSNTGELFF. CDR3 in DNA: TGCAGTGCTAGTCCTGATTCGAACACCGGGGAGCTGTTTTTT. The V call is TRBV20-1, the J call TRBJ2-2; no definite D call. The CDR3 spans 14 residues. CDR1 is DFQATT and CDR2 is SNEGSKA in the germline V gene (reference sequence). V was trimmed by 3 bases and J by 0 bases, leaving 8 bases between them.

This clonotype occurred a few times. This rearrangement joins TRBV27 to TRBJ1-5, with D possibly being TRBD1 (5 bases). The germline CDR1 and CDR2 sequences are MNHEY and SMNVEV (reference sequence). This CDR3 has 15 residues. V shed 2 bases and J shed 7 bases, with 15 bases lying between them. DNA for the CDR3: TGTGCCAGCAGTTTAGTCGGGACGGCTTCCCAGCCCCAGCATTTT. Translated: CASSLVGTASQPQHF.

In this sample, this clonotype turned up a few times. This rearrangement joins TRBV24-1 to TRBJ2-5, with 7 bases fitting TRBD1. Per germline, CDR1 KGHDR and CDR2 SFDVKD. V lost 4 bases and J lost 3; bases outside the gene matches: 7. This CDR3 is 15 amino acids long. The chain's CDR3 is CATSDPGTAKETQYF. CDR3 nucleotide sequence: TGTGCCACCAGTGACCCAGGGACAGCTAAAGAGACCCAGTACTTC.

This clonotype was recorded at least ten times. DNA of the CDR3: TGTGCCAGCAGCTTACGCTCCGGGACAGGTATTCTTGAGCAGTTCTTC. Amino acid sequence: CASSLRSGTGILEQFF. The chain is built from TRBV7-3 and TRBJ2-1; 8 bases are shared with TRBD1. Germline values: CDR1 SGHTA, CDR2 FQGTGA. This CDR3 contains 16 residues. J lost 9 bases, V lost 2 bases, and 12 bases had no gene match.